These 8 T cell receptor beta chains were all obtained from the same sample, sequenced in a study of blood T cells in healthy people across ages. Then a second PCR, running about 7 to 11 cycles, was carried out with a sample-barcoded 5' primer and a J-beta primer mix. TCRdb re-called the 5' RACE reads with MiXCR, one entry per CDR3 protein. The data contain around 790,000 distinct CDR3 sequences, around 42% of them seen just once; the ten biggest clones take up around 18%. The sequenced sample was blood. Receptors originate from a man aged 55-75 years in good health.

This clonotype was seen a few times. The DNA for the CDR3 is TGTGCCAGCAGTTATCCGAAGACCACAGATACGCAGTATTTT. It encodes CASSYPKTTDTQYF. V usage is TRBV6-2 or TRBV6-3 and J usage is TRBJ2-3; no definite D call. In germline, CDR1 is MNHEY, CDR2 SVGEGT. The CDR3 spans 14 residues. Trimming removed 3 bases at V and 2 bases at J, with 9 bases between.

As for this clonotype: The junction departs from germline at one end; a sequencing error may be responsible. This chain uses TRBV9 with TRBJ1-1, with D perhaps TRBD1 (5 bases). The CDR3 has 13 residues. CDR1 SGDLS and CDR2 YYNGEE come from the germline V gene. The DNA of the CDR3 is TGTGTCAGCAGCGCGACAGATAATACTGAAGCTTTCTTT. Translation: CVSSATDNTEAFF.

This clonotype was picked up a small number of times. The chain uses TRBV13 and TRBJ1-2; no firm D call. The CDR3 extends over 14 amino acids. Trimming cost V 5 bases and J 7 bases, with 17 bases left between them. The V gene's germline CDR1 is PRHDT and CDR2 FYEKMQ (reference sequence). CDR3 coding DNA: TGTGCCAGCAGCCCACCTGGAGCCCTATCTGGCTACACCTTC. Amino acid sequence: CASSPPGALSGYTF.

The chain links TRBV3-1 to TRBJ2-2; 7 nucleotides agree with TRBD2. Germline V lookup: CDR1 LGHDT, CDR2 YNNKEL (reference sequence). V lost 4 bases, J lost 2 bases, and 7 bases stayed unmatched. This CDR3 spans 16 amino acids. CDR3 coding DNA: TGTGCCAGCAGCCCCACAGCGGGACTAAACACCGGGGAGCTGTTTTTT. Its protein is CASSPTAGLNTGELFF.

The DNA for the CDR3 is TGTGCCAGCAGTTACAAGAGGGGGAATTCACCCCTCCACTTT. Residues: CASSYKRGNSPLHF. This rearrangement joins TRBV6-5 to TRBJ1-6; a possible D gene is TRBD1 (6 bases). V was cut by 2 bases and J by 7 bases, with 9 bases left in between. The germline gives CDR1 MNHEY, CDR2 SVGAGI. The CDR3 length is 14 residues.

The chain carries TRBV20-1 and TRBJ1-6; D might be TRBD1 (6 bases). CDR1 and CDR2 (germline): DFQATT, SNEGSKA (reference sequence). The V gene lost 5 bases and the J gene lost 9 bases, with 17 bases spanning the gap. The CDR3 totals 14 residues. The CDR3 bases are TGCAGTGCTTCACGTCCGACAGGAACTTCACCCCTCCACTTT. Translated, it gives CSASRPTGTSPLHF.

Details on this clonotype: Being one base from a much bigger clone, this may be a read error. V gene TRBV3-1 combines with J gene TRBJ2-7; TRBD1 might be the D (6 bases). CDR3 length equals 16 residues. Trimming removed 4 bases at V and 5 bases at J, with 21 bases between. Per germline, CDR1 LGHDT and CDR2 YNNKEL (reference sequence). DNA of the CDR3: TGTGCCAGCAGCCTCGAGGGGACACACTCTGCCGACGAGCAGTACTTC. Residues: CASSLEGTHSADEQYF.

There are a few counts of this clonotype. CDR3 loop: CASAPRGAVGTEAFF. The CDR3 DNA reads as TGCGCCAGCGCCCCCCGGGGGGCAGTCGGCACTGAAGCTTTCTTT. The rearrangement links TRBV5-1 to TRBJ1-1; D perhaps matches TRBD1 (6 bases). The CDR3 contains 15 residues. Germline V gene data show CDR1 as SGHRS and CDR2 as YFSETQ. V was shortened by 7 bases and J by 4 bases, with 20 bases between the two germline ends.